One and the same sample provided the 19 T cell receptor beta chains below, sequenced in a study of vaccination effects on CD4 cells after COVID-19. These TCRs' antigens remain unknown. TCRdb keeps only in-frame clones here, not all; method: immunoSEQ multiplex PCR. The table lists over 55,000 clones, roughly four fifths of them singletons. ViraFEST expansion of antigen-specific CD4+ T cells with viral peptide pools preceded sequencing. Following a roughly ten-day culture, CD4+ T cells were purified. This material consisted of CD4+ T cells from PBMCs cultured with HCoV-229E spike peptides, taken before COVID-19 vaccination. The receptor set was obtained from a human donor who received a COVID-19 vaccine.

CDR3: CASPSLGTSGGDNEQFF. CDR3 coding DNA: TGTGCCAGCCCCTCCCTAGGGACTAGCGGGGGAGACAATGAGCAGTTCTTC. This chain joins TRBV5-8 and TRBJ2-1; TRBD2 matches 14 bases. The CDR3 covers 17 residues. Germline V CDR1 and CDR2: SGHTS, YDEGEE. The junction had 11 bases not matched to a gene; V was cut back by 7 bases and J by 5 bases.

This clone came up a few times. J is TRBJ1-2 and V is TRBV30; possible D gene TRBD1, 5 bases. Trimming removed 2 bases at V and 4 bases at J, with 11 bases between. CDR1 and CDR2 from the germline V gene are GTSNPN and SVGIG (reference sequence). This CDR3 has 13 residues. Here the CDR3 DNA reads TGTGCCTGGAGTTCAGGGAGGGGCTATGGCTACACCTTC. Translation: CAWSSGRGYGYTF.

The rearrangement joins TRBV9 to TRBJ2-4; 12 nucleotides agree with TRBD2. Germline CDR1 and CDR2: SGDLS and YYNGEE. The CDR3 loop spans 16 amino acids. Germline trimming cut 4 bases from V and 6 bases from J; bases unmatched to any gene: 8. CDR3 region: CASSTLAGGPINIQYF. For the CDR3, the DNA is TGTGCCAGCAGCACTCTAGCGGGGGGGCCGATAAACATTCAGTACTTC.

This chain joins TRBV18 and TRBJ2-2, with 8 bases identical to TRBD2. V shed 3 bases and J 0 bases; nucleotides not matched to a gene: 3. This CDR3 is built from 16 residues. Looked up from germline, CDR1 is KGHSH and CDR2 is LQKENI. The CDR3 DNA reads as TGTGCCAGCTCACCGGAGCGGGGGTCGAACACCGGGGAGCTGTTTTTT. It specifies CASSPERGSNTGELFF.

The gene calls are TRBV7-3 and TRBJ2-2, with a weak D call TRBD1 (6 bases). The CDR3 runs to 16 residues. Germline values: CDR1 SGHTA, CDR2 FQGTGA. V lost 2 bases and J lost 5, with 15 bases in between. The CDR3 protein is CASSLVSGAGTGELFF. The CDR3, as DNA: TGTGCCAGCAGCTTAGTGTCAGGGGCAGGGACCGGGGAGCTGTTTTTT.

The chain uses TRBV29-1 and TRBJ2-5, with 9 positions matching TRBD1. V was clipped by 6 bases and J by 2 bases; unmatched bases: 1. In germline, CDR1 is SQVTM, CDR2 ANQGSEA. The CDR3 runs 12 residues. CDR3 DNA: TGCAGCGTCGGACAGGGGCAAGAGACCCAGTACTTC. This encodes CSVGQGQETQYF.

The chain carries TRBV29-1 and TRBJ2-7; TRBD2 aligns across 12 bases. The junction had 9 bases not matched to a gene; V was cut back by 6 bases and J by 3 bases. The CDR3 extends over 15 amino acids. Germline loops: CDR1 SQVTM, CDR2 ANQGSEA. In nucleotides, the CDR3 is TGCAGCGTCTACGTTACTAGCGGGGGGATCTACGAGCAGTACGTC. It translates to CSVYVTSGGIYEQYV.

The chain recombines TRBV30 with TRBJ1-2; D gene ambiguous. V lost 4 bases, J lost 7 bases, and 22 bases lay in between. The CDR3 totals 15 residues. The V gene's germline CDR1 is GTSNPN and CDR2 SVGIG (reference sequence). CDR3 nucleotides: TGTGCCTGGACCCGGGCCCAAGTCCCGTTGGGTGGCTACACCTTC. Its protein product is CAWTRAQVPLGGYTF.

This clone was seen once. V and J are TRBV5-1 and TRBJ2-5, with no clear D. This CDR3 contains 14 residues. The germline CDR1 and CDR2 sequences are SGHRS and YFSETQ. Trimming left V 1 base short and J 5 bases short, with 12 bases between. CDR3 coding DNA: TGCGCCAGCAGCTTGTCGTCCCCCGCGGAGACCCAGTACTTC. It specifies CASSLSSPAETQYF.

The rearrangement links TRBV5-5 to TRBJ2-7; no reliable D call. V gave up 0 bases and J gave up 7 bases, with 14 bases separating them. Germline assignment: CDR1 SGHKS and CDR2 YYEKEE (reference sequence). CDR3 size: 14 residues. The CDR3 sequence is CASSLGLLPREQYV. The CDR3 bases are TGTGCCAGCAGCTTGGGGCTCTTACCCCGGGAGCAGTACGTC.

The sample holds one count of this clone. This chain links TRBV5-1 with TRBJ2-5, with TRBD2 matching 9 bases. The CDR3 contains 17 residues. The V gene end was trimmed by 0 bases and the J gene end by 1 base; junction bases not matched to a gene: 7. In germline, CDR1 is SGHRS, CDR2 YFSETQ. The CDR3 DNA follows: TGCGCCAGCAGCTTGGCCAGGAGCGGGGGGTTCCAAGAGACCCAGTACTTC. Translated: CASSLARSGGFQETQYF.

V gene TRBV18 combines with J gene TRBJ2-6; no clear D. Germline V CDR1 and CDR2: KGHSH, LQKENI. Trimming removed 6 bases at V and 3 bases at J, with 12 bases between. CDR3 length: 15 residues. The CDR3 loop is CASSLFEDGANVLTF. DNA of the CDR3: TGTGCCAGCTCTCTATTTGAGGATGGGGCCAACGTCCTGACTTTC.

The chain combines TRBV5-6 with TRBJ2-1; TRBD2 matches at 13 bases. This CDR3 is 15 amino acids long. The germline CDR1 and CDR2 sequences are SGHDT and YYEEEE. Losses at the gene ends were 4 bases for V and 9 bases for J; bases not matched to a gene: 7. This chain's CDR3 is CASSTSGGAAGEQFF. CDR3 DNA: TGTGCCAGCAGCACTAGCGGGGGGGCTGCGGGTGAGCAGTTCTTC. Based on the CDR3 plus reference TRBV5-6 and TRBJ2-1, the full variable domain is DAGVTQSPTHLIKTRGQQVTLRCSPKSGHDTVSWYQQALGQGPQFIFQYYEEEERQRGNFPDRFSGHQFPNYSSELNVNALLLGDSALYLCASSTSGGAAGEQFFGPGTRLTVL.

The chain links TRBV3-1 (or the pseudogene TRBV3-2) to TRBJ1-2; D is possibly TRBD1 (5 bases). The CDR3 is made up of 13 amino acids. The germline CDR1 and CDR2 sequences are LGHDT and YNNKEL (reference sequence). The ends were cut back, 6 bases at V and 7 bases at J, with 15 bases in the middle. The CDR3: CASSLTGTLGYTF. The CDR3 DNA follows: TGTGCCAGCAGTTTAACCGGGACGCTTGGCTACACCTTC.

This clone was seen a single time. The chain is built from TRBV5-1 and TRBJ2-1; 10 bases align to TRBD2. Trimming at V came to 3 bases and at J to 4 bases, leaving 7 bases not matched to a gene. Germline CDR1 reads SGHRS; CDR2 reads YFSETQ. CDR3 length equals 16 residues. The CDR3 bases are TGCGCCAGCAGCTCCTATAGCGGGGGGAATTACAATGAGCAGTTCTTC. It is translated as CASSSYSGGNYNEQFF. Together with reference TRBV5-1 and TRBJ2-1, the CDR3 gives the full variable domain: KAGVTQTPRYLIKTRGQQVTLSCSPISGHRSVSWYQQTPGQGLQFLFEYFSETQRNKGNFPGRFSGRQFSNSRSEMNVSTLELGDSALYLCASSSYSGGNYNEQFFGPGTRLTVL.

The chain links TRBV12-3 or TRBV12-4 to TRBJ2-1; weak D call: TRBD1 (6 bases). The length of the CDR3 is 12 residues. V was cut by 5 bases and J by 8 bases, with 10 bases left in between. CDR3 residues: CASSQGRDEQFF. CDR3 sequence (DNA): TGTGCCAGCAGTCAGGGGCGGGATGAGCAGTTCTTC.

The chain combines TRBV10-3 with TRBJ1-1, with D maybe TRBD1 (5 bases). The CDR3 spans 15 residues. Germline loops: CDR1 ENHRY, CDR2 SYGVKD. V was clipped by 4 bases and J by 3 bases, with 15 bases between them. The CDR3 protein is CAISGGLLRDTEAFF. The DNA for the CDR3 is TGTGCCATCAGTGGGGGACTCCTCCGGGACACTGAAGCTTTCTTT.

The V and J genes are TRBV4-1 and TRBJ1-2; the D is unclear. Trimming pared 1 base from V and 3 bases from J, leaving 6 bases between. Germline CDR1 and CDR2: MGHRA and YSYEKL. The CDR3 spans 13 residues. CDR3 in amino acids: CASSQGMDYGYTF. DNA for the CDR3: TGCGCCAGCAGCCAAGGGATGGACTATGGCTACACCTTC.

The chain carries TRBV5-8 and TRBJ1-1, with 8 bases fitting TRBD1. The V segment lost 4 bases and the J segment 1 base; nucleotides outside the gene matches: 6. CDR1 SGHTS and CDR2 YDEGEE come from the germline V gene. This CDR3 has 15 residues. This chain's CDR3 is CASSNRGTGNTEAFF. CDR3 in DNA: TGTGCCAGCAGCAATCGCGGGACAGGGAACACTGAAGCTTTCTTT.